A single sample gave rise to the 25 T cell receptor beta chains below, sequenced in a study of blood T cell repertoires in COVID-19. Assay used: immunoSEQ multiplex PCR; TCRdb lists only in-frame clones, some missing. The repertoire consists of approximately 220,000 clones, with under 90% occurring once and the leading ten covering about 5.1%. The sample was peripheral blood. The receptors derive from a woman in her sixties who had recovered from COVID-19.

The table lists this clone with a few counts. The genes are TRBV18 and TRBJ1-6; unclear D gene. The CDR3 runs to 14 residues. In germline, CDR1 is KGHSH, CDR2 LQKENI. The ends were cut back, 0 bases at V and 16 bases at J, with 16 bases in the middle. This CDR3 reads CASSPPAQNSWLHF. The CDR3, as DNA: TGTGCCAGCTCACCACCGGCCCAGAATTCGTGGCTCCACTTT.

The CDR3 loop is CASSHGIHYEQYF. CDR3 DNA sequence: TGTGCCAGCAGCCACGGGATCCACTACGAGCAGTACTTC. The chain carries TRBV7-2 and TRBJ2-7, with D perhaps matching TRBD2 (5 bases). Per the germline V gene, CDR1 is SGHTA and CDR2 is FQGNSA. V was cut by 5 bases and J by 3 bases, with 11 bases left in between. This CDR3 is built from 13 residues.

The sample holds a few counts of this clone. The chain uses TRBV6-2 or TRBV6-3 and TRBJ1-5, with D possibly TRBD1 on 5 matching bases. Germline V CDR1 and CDR2: MNHEY, SVGEGT. Trimming shortened V by 0 bases and J by 0 bases, and 24 bases separated the two germline ends. This CDR3 spans 21 amino acids. The CDR3: CASSYSIYLRTNVYSNQPQHF. CDR3 nucleotides: TGTGCCAGCAGTTACTCGATCTACCTGAGGACAAACGTCTATAGCAATCAGCCCCAGCATTTT.

The rearrangement links TRBV7-2 to TRBJ2-3; D remains ambiguous. V lost 4 bases to trimming and J lost 0 bases, with 8 bases between them. The CDR3 consists of 14 residues. From germline, CDR1 is SGHTA and CDR2 FQGNSA. CDR3 in amino acids: CASSSDFSTDTQYF. CDR3 nucleotide sequence: TGTGCCAGCAGCTCAGATTTTAGCACAGATACGCAGTATTTT.

J is TRBJ2-7 and V is TRBV27; no clear D gene. Germline CDR1 is MNHEY and CDR2 is SMNVEV (reference sequence). This CDR3 region has 13 residues. The V end was cut by 6 bases, the J end by 1 base, with 10 bases between. CDR3 sequence reads: CASRGRISYEQYF. The DNA for the CDR3 is TGTGCCAGCAGGGGCAGGATATCCTACGAGCAGTACTTC.

This chain connects TRBV5-1 to TRBJ1-2; D ambiguous. The CDR3 runs 15 residues. CDR1 SGHRS and CDR2 YFSETQ come from the germline V gene. Trimming shortened V by 0 bases and J by 8 bases, and 17 bases separated the two germline ends. The CDR3 spells CASSLEPGWMGGYTF. The CDR3 nucleotides are TGCGCCAGCAGCTTGGAACCGGGGTGGATGGGGGGCTACACCTTC.

This clone has a handful of counts. The J gene is TRBJ1-2, the V gene TRBV7-9; 9 positions match TRBD1. CDR3 length: 15 amino acids. Looked up from germline, CDR1 is SEHNR and CDR2 is FQNEAQ (reference sequence). The junction had 12 bases not matched to a gene; V was cut back by 5 bases and J by 8 bases. The CDR3 nucleotides are TGTGCCAGCAGCCCGGACAGGGGCCAACTATGGGGCTACACCTTC. Translated, it gives CASSPDRGQLWGYTF.

The chain couples TRBV11-2 to TRBJ2-7; TRBD2 matches 7 bases. With V trimmed by 1 base and J by 5 bases, 11 bases remained unmatched. The CDR3 is 16 amino acids. Germline V gene lookup returns CDR1 SGHAT and CDR2 FQNNGV. The chain's CDR3 is CASSLVGRGPMHEQYF. Written as DNA, the CDR3 is TGTGCCAGCAGCTTAGTGGGGAGGGGACCCATGCACGAGCAGTACTTC.

V gene TRBV11-1 combines with J gene TRBJ2-2; no reliable D call. The CDR3 covers 14 residues. V was clipped by 0 bases and J by 1 base, with 3 bases between them. Germline CDR1 is SGHAT and CDR2 is FQDESV (reference sequence). DNA for the CDR3: TGTGCCAGCAGCTTAGCTATGAACACCGGGGAGCTGTTTTTT. Protein product: CASSLAMNTGELFF.

In this sample, this clone turned up a few times. V gene TRBV15 combines with J gene TRBJ1-5, with D maybe TRBD1 (6 bases). This CDR3 has 17 amino acids. Germline CDR1 LNHNV, CDR2 YYDKDF (reference sequence). V was cut by 3 bases and J by 0 bases, with 15 bases left in between. The CDR3 DNA reads TGTGCCACCAGCAGGGATAGGACAGTCGATAGCAATCAGCCCCAGCATTTT. It specifies CATSRDRTVDSNQPQHF.

This clone has only a few counts. The chain links TRBV18 to TRBJ2-1; perhaps TRBD2 as D (6 bases). V dropped 0 bases and J dropped 7 bases, with 10 bases sitting between them. Germline values: CDR1 KGHSH, CDR2 LQKENI. CDR3 size: 14 residues. The CDR3 is CASSPPRGVNEQFF. The CDR3 coding sequence is TGTGCCAGCTCACCACCGCGGGGAGTAAATGAGCAGTTCTTC.

The chain couples TRBV24-1 to TRBJ2-1; D may be TRBD2 (6 bases). The germline V gene has CDR1 KGHDR and CDR2 SFDVKD. The V end lost 5 bases, the J end lost 7 bases, and 17 bases lay between the germline ends. This CDR3 has 15 amino acids. This CDR3 reads CATSVLGGPRNEQFF. As DNA, the CDR3 is TGTGCCACCAGTGTCCTCGGGGGACCAAGGAATGAGCAGTTCTTC.

This clone was recorded once. The chain has TRBV7-2 and TRBJ2-1; 11 bases align to TRBD2. V gave up 1 base and J gave up 6 bases; unmatched junction bases: 2. This CDR3 comprises 15 residues. Germline V gives CDR1 SGHTA, CDR2 FQGNSA. The CDR3 nucleotides read TGTGCCAGCAGCTTAGGGCTAGCGGGGGGCAATGAGCAGTTCTTC. It yields the protein CASSLGLAGGNEQFF.

V usage is TRBV27 and J usage is TRBJ2-5; 7 positions match TRBD1. Germline V CDR1 and CDR2: MNHEY, SMNVEV (reference sequence). V trimming: 5 bases; J trimming: 5 bases; junction bases outside the gene matches: 8. The CDR3 length is 14 residues. The CDR3 DNA reads as TGTGCCAGCAGTATCCTAGGGGGCTGGGAGACCCAGTACTTC. It yields the protein CASSILGGWETQYF.

This chain uses TRBV4-3 with TRBJ1-1; D possibly corresponds to TRBD1 (5 bases). The CDR3 totals 17 residues. Trimming left V 0 bases short and J 4 bases short, with 18 bases between. Germline V lookup: CDR1 LGHNA, CDR2 YSLEER. CDR3 sequence: CASSQEFARLGGTEAFF. The CDR3 DNA sequence: TGCGCCAGCAGCCAAGAATTCGCTCGTCTCGGGGGCACTGAAGCTTTCTTT.

J is TRBJ1-1 and V is TRBV5-1; TRBD1 might be the D (5 bases). Germline V gene lookup returns CDR1 SGHRS and CDR2 YFSETQ. The CDR3 runs 12 residues. V dropped 0 bases and J dropped 11 bases, with 11 bases sitting between them. Here the CDR3 reads CASSLEQGEAFF. The CDR3 DNA is TGCGCCAGCAGCTTGGAGCAGGGTGAGGCTTTCTTT.

The chain couples TRBV6-5 to TRBJ2-3, with TRBD2 matching 7 bases. From germline, CDR1 is MNHEY and CDR2 SVGAGI. Trimming took 4 bases from V and 0 from J; bases not matched to a gene: 1. This CDR3 is built from 14 residues. The CDR3 nucleotides read TGTGCCAGCAGTTGGGGGGGGAGCACAGATACGCAGTATTTT. As protein: CASSWGGSTDTQYF.

The J gene is TRBJ2-3, the V gene TRBV3-1 (or the pseudogene TRBV3-2); the D is unclear. In germline, CDR1 is LGHDT, CDR2 YNNKEL (reference sequence). V was pared by 0 bases and J by 1 base, with 14 bases between. CDR3 length: 17 residues. The CDR3 nucleotides are TGTGCCAGCAGCCAAGATGGAGATCGTTCTCGCACAGATACGCAGTATTTT. The encoded protein is CASSQDGDRSRTDTQYF.

This chain joins TRBV20-1 and TRBJ1-2; TRBD1 agrees at 9 bases. With 3 bases clipped from V and 6 bases from J, the junction kept 5 bases outside the gene matches. Germline V gene sequence: CDR1 DFQATT, CDR2 SNEGSKA (reference sequence). This CDR3 is built from 13 residues. CDR3 sequence reads: CSASRDRVDGYTF. For the CDR3, the DNA is TGCAGTGCTAGTCGGGACAGGGTTGATGGCTACACCTTC.

The chain has TRBV6-5 and TRBJ1-1, with D hard to call. From germline, CDR1 is MNHEY and CDR2 SVGAGI. The V and J ends lost 6 bases and 0 bases respectively, with 11 bases between them. This CDR3 has 14 amino acids. The CDR3 sequence: CASRKNRLNTEAFF. CDR3 sequence (DNA): TGTGCCAGCAGAAAAAACAGACTGAACACTGAAGCTTTCTTT.

Only one count was recorded for this clone. This rearrangement joins TRBV27 to TRBJ1-1, with D uncertain. Germline V CDR1 and CDR2: MNHEY, SMNVEV (reference sequence). Trimming removed 3 bases from V and 1 base from J, with 9 bases in between. The CDR3 has 14 residues. As DNA, the CDR3 is TGTGCCAGCAGTTTTGGTCAGGCGAACACTGAAGCTTTCTTT. It translates to CASSFGQANTEAFF.

The chain uses TRBV7-9 and TRBJ2-7, with D possibly being TRBD1 (5 bases). Germline V gene data show CDR1 as SEHNR and CDR2 as FQNEAQ (reference sequence). CDR3 length: 15 residues. V lost 3 bases to trimming and J lost 4 bases, with 16 bases between them. CDR3 nucleotides: TGTGCCAGCAGCTTCAGGGCAGGTCCTTCTTACGAGCAGTACTTC. This gives the protein CASSFRAGPSYEQYF.

V gene TRBV4-1 combines with J gene TRBJ2-5, with a possible D match to TRBD1 (6 bases). This CDR3 is 15 amino acids long. CDR1 MGHRA and CDR2 YSYEKL come from the germline V gene. Trimming pared 3 bases from V and 1 base from J, leaving 12 bases between. The CDR3: CASSHPLGGQETQYF. The CDR3 coding sequence is TGCGCCAGCAGCCACCCTCTAGGGGGCCAAGAGACCCAGTACTTC.

This clone was observed a few times. The chain employs TRBV4-2 and TRBJ1-2; the match to TRBD1 covers 8 bases. The CDR3 is 14 amino acids. Unmatched junction bases numbered 6, after V lost 1 base and J lost 8 bases. Germline V gene sequence: CDR1 LGHNA, CDR2 YNFKEQ. In DNA, the CDR3 is TGTGCCAGCAGCCAAGGGGACAGGTCTTACGGCTACACCTTC. It yields the protein CASSQGDRSYGYTF.

V gene TRBV15 combines with J gene TRBJ2-5; 8 bases map to TRBD1. The CDR3 contains 16 residues. Trimming removed 1 base from V and 1 base from J; junction bases left unmatched: 5. CDR1 LNHNV and CDR2 YYDKDF come from the germline V gene (reference sequence). The CDR3 sequence: CATSRGIQGVQETQYF. CDR3 bases: TGTGCCACCAGCAGAGGGATACAGGGGGTCCAAGAGACCCAGTACTTC.